What follows are 30 T cell receptor beta chains derived from one specimen sequenced in a study of blood T cells in healthy people across ages. The use of a sample-barcoded 5' primer and a J-beta primer mix characterized a second PCR of about 7 to 12 cycles. One entry per CDR3 protein results from TCRdb running MiXCR on the 5' RACE reads. The sample records about 810,000 distinct CDR3 sequences, around 36% being singletons. Sequencing was done on a sample of blood. All receptors derive from a man younger than 35 in good health.

The chain is built from TRBV4-1 and TRBJ2-5; TRBD1 is a possible D gene (5 bases). The DNA end lines up better with TRBJ2-4; the J call may be wrong. The germline V gene has CDR1 MGHRA and CDR2 YSYEKL. The CDR3 runs 19 residues. The CDR3 here is CASSQEGATERSAKNIQYF. In DNA, the CDR3 is TGCGCCAGCAGCCAAGAAGGGGCGACAGAGAGGTCAGCCAAAAACATTCAGTACTTC.

The chain has TRBV14 and TRBJ1-1; possible D gene TRBD1, 6 bases. V lost 5 bases and J lost 3, with 16 bases in between. Germline lookup yields CDR1 SGHDN and CDR2 FVKESK. CDR3 length equals 15 residues. DNA for the CDR3: TGTGCCAGCAGCGCGGAACAGGGTCGGGACACTGAAGCTTTCTTT. Its translation: CASSAEQGRDTEAFF.

This clonotype has only one observation. V is TRBV6-2 or TRBV6-3 and J is TRBJ2-7; D possibly corresponds to TRBD1 (7 bases). V was clipped by 2 bases and J by 9 bases, with 17 bases between them. CDR3 length: 14 residues. Germline loops: CDR1 MNHEY, CDR2 SVGEGT. The CDR3: CASSYDREVDGQYF. CDR3 sequence (DNA): TGTGCCAGCAGTTACGACAGGGAGGTCGACGGGCAGTACTTC.

This clonotype was seen ten or more times. One base away lies a much larger clone, so this may be a sequencing read error. The chain combines TRBV29-1 with TRBJ2-5; a weak D match, TRBD1 (6 bases). CDR1 and CDR2 (germline): SQVTM, ANQGSEA. This CDR3 region has 14 residues. V lost 6 bases, J lost 2 bases, and 16 bases lay in between. The CDR3 region is CSVRAGTQQETQYF. CDR3 nucleotide sequence: TGCAGCGTGCGAGCAGGGACACAACAAGAGACCCAGTACTTC.

The V gene is TRBV20-1, the J gene TRBJ2-7, with 9 positions matching TRBD1. With V trimmed by 1 base and J by 6 bases, 10 bases remained unmatched. The germline CDR1 and CDR2 sequences are DFQATT and SNEGSKA (reference sequence). The CDR3 length is 15 residues. The CDR3 DNA sequence: TGCAGTGCTAGAGCTCCTGGGACAGGGCCGAGCGAGCAGTACTTC. Amino acids: CSARAPGTGPSEQYF.

This clonotype came up a few times. This chain joins TRBV29-1 and TRBJ2-1; 12 bases are shared with TRBD2. The germline V gene encodes CDR1 SQVTM and CDR2 ANQGSEA. The ends lost 1 base at V and 0 bases at J; junction bases unmatched: 10. The CDR3 sequence is 19 residues long. The CDR3 DNA reads TGCAGCGTTGAAGTTCCGGGACTAGCGGGTACAAGCTCCTACAATGAGCAGTTCTTC. It encodes CSVEVPGLAGTSSYNEQFF.

The rearrangement uses TRBV14 and TRBJ2-7; TRBD1 matches 10 bases. Germline V gives CDR1 SGHDN, CDR2 FVKESK. This CDR3 contains 18 residues. The trim removed 2 bases at V and 3 bases at J, leaving 13 bases unmatched. In DNA, the CDR3 is TGTGCCAGCAGCCAAAGGACAGGGGGATATAAGCAACGCTACGAGCAGTACTTC. It yields the protein CASSQRTGGYKQRYEQYF.

The J gene is TRBJ2-3, the V gene TRBV7-2; 11 nucleotides line up with TRBD2. V dropped 1 base and J dropped 3; count of bases not matched to a gene: 6. The CDR3 covers 17 residues. The germline CDR1 and CDR2 sequences are SGHTA and FQGNSA. CDR3 sequence reads: CASSLDSGGARTDTQYF. In DNA form, the CDR3 reads TGTGCCAGCAGCTTAGATAGCGGGGGGGCCCGAACAGATACGCAGTATTTT.

This chain joins TRBV18 and TRBJ1-2, with D perhaps matching TRBD1 (5 bases). The germline gives CDR1 KGHSH, CDR2 LQKENI. This CDR3 spans 15 amino acids. Trimming cost V 5 bases and J 6 bases, with 19 bases left between them. CDR3 nucleotides: TGTGCCAGCTCAACTTACCCGGGACTCCAAGATGGCTACACCTTC. The encoded protein is CASSTYPGLQDGYTF.

This chain uses TRBV7-6 with TRBJ2-5, with 7 bases identical to TRBD2. CDR1 and CDR2 from the germline V gene are SGHVS and FNYEAQ. The V and J ends lost 4 bases and 1 base, in that order; junction bases with no gene match: 6. The CDR3 consists of 15 residues. CDR3 residues: CASSSPGGIQETQYF. For the CDR3, the DNA is TGTGCCAGCAGCTCCCCGGGGGGAATCCAAGAGACCCAGTACTTC.

This clonotype was found once. This CDR3 fails to terminate in the conserved phenylalanine or tryptophan, so it likely reflects a read error. V and J are TRBV7-2 and TRBJ2-3; the D is unclear. The CDR3 length is 13 residues. The germline CDR1 and CDR2 sequences are SGHTA and FQGNSA. The V and J ends lost 4 bases and 2 bases respectively, with 7 bases between them. CDR3 loop: CASSSRTTDTQYS. CDR3 sequence (DNA): TGTGCCAGCAGCTCCCGGACCACAGATACGCAGTATTCT.

The gene calls are TRBV11-2 and TRBJ2-1; no clear D. Germline V gives CDR1 SGHAT, CDR2 FQNNGV. The CDR3 is 12 residues long. Trimming took off 0 bases at V and 15 bases at J, with 12 bases between the two ends. CDR3 sequence reads: CASSLDGSRPFF. The DNA of the CDR3 is TGTGCCAGCAGCTTAGATGGTTCCAGGCCGTTCTTC.

This clonotype was detected only a few times. The chain has TRBV27 and TRBJ2-7, with a tentative D call TRBD2 (6 bases). Deletions cut 8 bases from V and 2 bases from J, with 13 bases between. Germline lookup yields CDR1 MNHEY and CDR2 SMNVEV (reference sequence). This CDR3 has 13 residues. The CDR3, as DNA: TGTGCCAGCGCAGGGAGGCTCACCTACGAGCAGTACTTC. This encodes CASAGRLTYEQYF.

This chain uses TRBV4-3 with TRBJ2-3; 10 bases fit TRBD2. The length of the CDR3 is 18 residues. Germline V gene data show CDR1 as LGHNA and CDR2 as YSLEER. Trimming cost V 4 bases and J 2 bases; bases outside gene matches: 12. For the CDR3, the DNA is TGCGCCAGCAGCCGAGCGGGAGCTAGCGGGGGCACCACAGATACGCAGTATTTT. Residues: CASSRAGASGGTTDTQYF.

V is TRBV6-1 and J is TRBJ2-7; tentative D call: TRBD2 (5 bases). Trimming took 1 base from V and 7 from J, leaving 17 bases between them. The CDR3 has 15 amino acids. The germline V gene has CDR1 MNHNS and CDR2 SASEGT. CDR3 in DNA: TGTGCCAGCAGTGAAGTCGGGAACAACTACAATGAGCAGTACTTC. It is translated as CASSEVGNNYNEQYF.

In the case of this clonotype: A single base separates this from a much larger clone, so it may be a read error. Here the CDR3 reads CSVRLDDEQYF. The CDR3 DNA is TGCAGCGTAAGGCTCGACGACGAGCAGTACTTC. This chain joins TRBV29-1 and TRBJ2-7; D is undetermined. Germline V gene lookup returns CDR1 SQVTM and CDR2 ANQGSEA. The CDR3 covers 11 residues. Between the trimmed V and J ends, which lost 6 bases and 5 bases, there was a span of 11 bases.

The CDR3 here is CASSYAREEQYF. CDR3 bases: TGTGCCAGCAGTTATGCCAGGGAGGAGCAGTACTTC. This chain uses TRBV6-6 with TRBJ2-7; D tentatively fits TRBD1 or TRBD2 (5 bases each). The V gene lost 3 bases and the J gene lost 7 bases, with 10 bases spanning the gap. Germline lookup yields CDR1 MNHNY and CDR2 SVGAGI (reference sequence). The CDR3 runs 12 residues.

This clonotype was seen only a few times. This chain joins TRBV6-2 or TRBV6-3 and TRBJ2-7; TRBD2 matches at 7 bases. V trimming: 4 bases; J trimming: 2 bases; junction bases outside the gene matches: 5. This CDR3 comprises 14 residues. Looked up from germline, CDR1 is MNHEY and CDR2 is SVGEGT. This CDR3 is CASSLRGIAYEQYF. CDR3 nucleotides: TGTGCCAGCAGTTTGCGGGGGATTGCCTACGAGCAGTACTTC.

In this sample, this clonotype turned up a few times. The genes are TRBV27 and TRBJ2-7; the match to TRBD1 covers 7 bases. Germline values: CDR1 MNHEY, CDR2 SMNVEV (reference sequence). The V and J ends lost 6 bases and 7 bases, in that order; junction bases with no gene match: 15. This CDR3 contains 15 residues. The CDR3: CASSLTGSPYNEQYF. CDR3 in DNA: TGTGCCAGCAGCCTGACAGGGTCCCCCTACAATGAGCAGTACTTC.

In this sample, this clonotype turned up a few times. The rearrangement uses TRBV4-3 and TRBJ1-6, with D unclear. Looked up from germline, CDR1 is LGHNA and CDR2 is YSLEER. V lost 0 bases and J 7 bases, leaving 10 bases between the germline ends. CDR3 length: 15 amino acids. CDR3 coding DNA: TGCGCCAGCAGCCAAGAGGCACAGTCGAATTCACCCCTCCACTTT. Protein: CASSQEAQSNSPLHF.

This clonotype was counted at least ten times. V and J are TRBV7-2 and TRBJ2-1, with D hard to call. The CDR3 is 13 amino acids. The germline gives CDR1 SGHTA, CDR2 FQGNSA. The V gene lost 7 bases and the J gene lost 2 bases, with 9 bases spanning the gap. The chain's CDR3 is CASTPTTYNEQFF. The CDR3 region has the DNA TGTGCCAGCACCCCGACAACCTACAATGAGCAGTTCTTC.

This sequence joins TRBV6-2 or TRBV6-3 and TRBJ2-3, with D possibly called TRBD1 or TRBD2 (5 bases each). The CDR3 is made up of 14 amino acids. Germline values: CDR1 MNHEY, CDR2 SVGEGT. The V end was cut by 10 bases, the J end by 0 bases, with 14 bases between. This CDR3 is CATARDGSTDTQYF. CDR3 DNA: TGTGCCACTGCACGGGACGGTAGCACAGATACGCAGTATTTT.

Notes on this clonotype: Since a much larger clone is just one base distant, this may be a read error. As DNA, the CDR3 is TGCAGCGTTGACGGACTGAGCTCCTACAATGAGCAGTACTTC. Translated: CSVDGLSSYNEQYF. The V call is TRBV29-1, the J call TRBJ2-1, with D possibly being TRBD2 (5 bases). Gene TRBJ2-7 matches the end of the DNA better, so the J call may be wrong. The CDR3 contains 14 residues. CDR1 is SQVTM, CDR2 ANQGSEA, per germline.

The chain joins TRBV7-3 to TRBJ2-5, with D perhaps assigned TRBD1 or TRBD2 (6 bases each). From germline, CDR1 is SGHTA and CDR2 FQGTGA. Between the trimmed V and J ends, which lost 5 bases and 11 bases, there was a span of 24 bases. This CDR3 spans 15 amino acids. CDR3 amino acids: CASSPVAHGGGEQYF. The CDR3 DNA is TGTGCCAGCAGCCCAGTTGCGCACGGAGGGGGTGAGCAGTACTTC.

In this sample, this clonotype turned up a few times. The J gene is TRBJ2-2, the V gene TRBV2; TRBD2 aligns across 7 bases. V was pared by 6 bases and J by 0 bases, with 13 bases of the junction left unmatched. Germline CDR1 is SNHLY and CDR2 is FYNNEI. CDR3 length: 18 residues. The CDR3 nucleotides are TGTGCCAGCAGGTTGACTAGCACTACCTACGCGAACACCGGGGAGCTGTTTTTT. As protein: CASRLTSTTYANTGELFF.

This clonotype was observed many times. The chain's CDR3 is CAIPGQGAPDTQYF. CDR3 DNA sequence: TGTGCCATTCCGGGACAGGGGGCCCCAGATACGCAGTATTTT. The chain links TRBV2 to TRBJ2-3, with 12 positions matching TRBD1. The CDR3 extends over 14 amino acids. The junction had 6 bases not matched to a gene; V was cut back by 10 bases and J by 4 bases. Germline-derived CDR1 and CDR2 are SNHLY and FYNNEI.

This clonotype was detected only a few times. The rearrangement links TRBV11-2 to TRBJ2-3; 9 nucleotides align to TRBD2. With V trimmed by 5 bases and J by 6 bases, 9 bases remained unmatched. The V gene's germline CDR1 is SGHAT and CDR2 FQNNGV. There are 15 residues in the CDR3. As DNA, the CDR3 is TGTGCCAGCAGCGGCGGGGGGGGGCGTTCGGATACGCAGTATTTT. Translated, it gives CASSGGGGRSDTQYF.

J is TRBJ1-5 and V is TRBV27; D might be TRBD1 (5 bases). This CDR3 comprises 16 residues. CDR1 and CDR2 from the germline V gene are MNHEY and SMNVEV (reference sequence). The ends were cut back, 0 bases at V and 4 bases at J, with 13 bases in the middle. The CDR3 nucleotides are TGTGCCAGCAGTTTATCGCCGGGGGGGTTAAATCAGCCCCAGCATTTT. Translated: CASSLSPGGLNQPQHF.

The chain has TRBV4-2 and TRBJ2-1, with a weak D call TRBD1 (6 bases). V lost 1 base and J lost 7, with 8 bases in between. The CDR3 runs to 13 residues. The germline V gene encodes CDR1 LGHNA and CDR2 YNFKEQ. The CDR3 DNA sequence: TGTGCCAGCAGCCAAGGACAGGTGAATGAGCAGTTCTTC. This gives the protein CASSQGQVNEQFF.

The rearrangement joins TRBV7-9 to TRBJ1-2, with TRBD1 matching over 7 bases. V gave up 7 bases and J gave up 5 bases; unmatched junction bases: 19. The CDR3 loop spans 17 amino acids. The germline V gene encodes CDR1 SEHNR and CDR2 FQNEAQ (reference sequence). CDR3 loop: CASNKSPTRQGAYGYTF. The CDR3, as DNA: TGTGCCAGCAACAAATCCCCAACACGACAGGGCGCTTATGGCTACACCTTC.